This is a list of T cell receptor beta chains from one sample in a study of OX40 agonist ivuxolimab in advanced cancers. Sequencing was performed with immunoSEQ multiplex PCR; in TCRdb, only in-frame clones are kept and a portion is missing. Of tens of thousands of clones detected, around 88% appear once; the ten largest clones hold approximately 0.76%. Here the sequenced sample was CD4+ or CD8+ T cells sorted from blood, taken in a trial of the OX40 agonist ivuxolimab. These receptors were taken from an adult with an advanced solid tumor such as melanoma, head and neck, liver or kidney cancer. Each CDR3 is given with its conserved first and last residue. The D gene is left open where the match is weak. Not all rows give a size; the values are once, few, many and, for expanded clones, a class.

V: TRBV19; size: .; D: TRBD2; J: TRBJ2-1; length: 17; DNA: TGTGCCAGTAGTGGCACTAGCGGGAGGGGAGGGTACAATGAGCAGTTCTTC; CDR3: CASSGTSGRGGYNEQFF
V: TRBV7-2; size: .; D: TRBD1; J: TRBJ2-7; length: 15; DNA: TGTGCCAGCAGCAAGGGTGGGGACAGGAAGACCGAGCAGTACTTC; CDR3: CASSKGGDRKTEQYF
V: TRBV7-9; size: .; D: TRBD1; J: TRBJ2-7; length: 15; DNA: TGTGCCAGCAGCTTACCCCAGGGGGCGCGCTACGAGCAGTACTTC; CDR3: CASSLPQGARYEQYF
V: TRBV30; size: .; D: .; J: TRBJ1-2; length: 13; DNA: TGTGCCTGGAACACGAGGATTGAAGGTGGCTACACCTTC; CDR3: CAWNTRIEGGYTF
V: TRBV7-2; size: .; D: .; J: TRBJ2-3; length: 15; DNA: TGTGCCAGCAGCTTAGTGGTGGGGCGCACAGATACGCAGTATTTT; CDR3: CASSLVVGRTDTQYF
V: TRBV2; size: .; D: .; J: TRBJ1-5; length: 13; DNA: TGTGCCAGCAGTGAAGGGCCCTATCAGCCCCAGCATTTT; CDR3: CASSEGPYQPQHF
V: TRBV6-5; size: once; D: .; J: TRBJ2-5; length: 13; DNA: TGTGCCAGCAGGGGGAACAACCAAGAGACCCAGTACTTC; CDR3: CASRGNNQETQYF
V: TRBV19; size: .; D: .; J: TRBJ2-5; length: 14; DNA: TGTGCCAGTAGTACCTCGCTAGGAGCCGAGACCCAGTACTTC; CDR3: CASSTSLGAETQYF
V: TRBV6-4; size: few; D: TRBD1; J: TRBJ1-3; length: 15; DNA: TGTGCCAGCAGTGCAACAGGGGGCTCTGGAAACACCATATATTTT; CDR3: CASSATGGSGNTIYF
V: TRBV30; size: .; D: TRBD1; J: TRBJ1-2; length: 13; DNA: TGTGCCTGGAACCGGGACAGACCTTATGGCTACACCTTC; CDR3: CAWNRDRPYGYTF
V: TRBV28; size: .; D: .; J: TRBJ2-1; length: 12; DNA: TGTGCCAGCAGTCAGGTCTACAATGAGCAGTTCTTC; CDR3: CASSQVYNEQFF
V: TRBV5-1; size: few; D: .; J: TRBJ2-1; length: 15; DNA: TGCGCCAGCAGCTCTCAGACCCCCAGTTACAATGAGCAGTTCTTC; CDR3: CASSSQTPSYNEQFF
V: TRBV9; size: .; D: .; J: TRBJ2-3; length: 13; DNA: TGTGCCAGCAGCGTAGACCCCCCCGATACGCAGTATTTT; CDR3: CASSVDPPDTQYF
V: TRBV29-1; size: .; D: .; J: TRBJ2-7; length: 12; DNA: TGCAGCGTTGTAGTGAGGTCGCGGGAGCAGTACTTC; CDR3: CSVVVRSREQYF
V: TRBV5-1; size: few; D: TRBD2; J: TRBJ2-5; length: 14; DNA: TGCGCCAGCAGCCCCGGGGGAGGGGAAGAGACCCAGTACTTC; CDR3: CASSPGGGEETQYF
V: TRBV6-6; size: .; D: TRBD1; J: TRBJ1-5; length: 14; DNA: TGTGCCAGCAGCCCGGGGACAGGCAATCAGCCCCAGCATTTT; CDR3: CASSPGTGNQPQHF
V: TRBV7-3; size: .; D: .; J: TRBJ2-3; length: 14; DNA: TGTGCCAGCAGCTTCGGGCGGAGCGCAGATACGCAGTATTTT; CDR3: CASSFGRSADTQYF
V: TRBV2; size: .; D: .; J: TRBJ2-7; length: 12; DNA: TGTGCCAGCAGTTGGCCCTCCTACGAGCAGTACTTC; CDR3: CASSWPSYEQYF
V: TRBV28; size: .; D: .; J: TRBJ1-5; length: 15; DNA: TGTGCCAGCAGTTTAGGGGGTAGGGGCAATCAGCCCCAGCATTTT; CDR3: CASSLGGRGNQPQHF
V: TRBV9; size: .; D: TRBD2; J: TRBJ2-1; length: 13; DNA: TGTGCCAGCAGCAGGACTAGCGTGGATGAGCAGTTCTTC; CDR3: CASSRTSVDEQFF
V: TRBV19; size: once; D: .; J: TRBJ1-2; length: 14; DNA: TGTGCCAGTAGTGTGGGTCAGGGCCTAGGTGGCTACACCTTC; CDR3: CASSVGQGLGGYTF
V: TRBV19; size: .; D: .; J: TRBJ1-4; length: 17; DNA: TGTGCCAGTAGTATATTAGGGGCCGGGACAACTAATGAAAAACTGTTTTTT; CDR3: CASSILGAGTTNEKLFF
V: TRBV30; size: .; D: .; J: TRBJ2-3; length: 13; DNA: TGTGCCTGGTCCCAAGGGGCGGGTGATACGCAGTATTTT; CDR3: CAWSQGAGDTQYF
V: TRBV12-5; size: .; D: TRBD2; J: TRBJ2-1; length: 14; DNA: TGTGCTAGCGGTAGCGGGAGGGCCTACAATGAGCAGTTCTTC; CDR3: CASGSGRAYNEQFF
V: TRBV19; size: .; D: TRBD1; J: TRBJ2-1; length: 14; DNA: TGTGCCAGTAGTGATACGACAGGGGGGTATGAGCAGTTCTTC; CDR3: CASSDTTGGYEQFF
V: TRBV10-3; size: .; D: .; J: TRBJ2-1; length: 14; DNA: TGTGCCATCACCCAAGCGGACTCCTACAATGAGCAGTTCTTC; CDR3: CAITQADSYNEQFF
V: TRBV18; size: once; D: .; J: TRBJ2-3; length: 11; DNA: TGTGCCAGCTCACCGACTAATACGCAGTATTTT; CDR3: CASSPTNTQYF
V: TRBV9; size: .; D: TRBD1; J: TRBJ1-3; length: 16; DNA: TGTGCCAGCAGCGTAACAGGGGTCCCCTCTGGAAACACCATATATTTT; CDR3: CASSVTGVPSGNTIYF
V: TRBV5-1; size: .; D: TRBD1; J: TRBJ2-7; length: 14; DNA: TGCGCCAGCAGCTCGACAGGGGCGTCCTACGAGCAGTACTTC; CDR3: CASSSTGASYEQYF
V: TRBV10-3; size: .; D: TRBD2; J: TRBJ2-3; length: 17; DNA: TGTGCCATCAGTGAGCCGATAGCGGGAGATCGAACAGATACGCAGTATTTT; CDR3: CAISEPIAGDRTDTQYF
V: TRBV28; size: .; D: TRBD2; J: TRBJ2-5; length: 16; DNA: TGTGCCAGCACCCTCGGCCTAGCGGGGACGGGAGAGACCCAGTACTTC; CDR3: CASTLGLAGTGETQYF
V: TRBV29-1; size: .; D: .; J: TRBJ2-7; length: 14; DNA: TGCAGCGTTGGAAAAATAGCGGACAGCTACGAGCAGTACTTC; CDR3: CSVGKIADSYEQYF
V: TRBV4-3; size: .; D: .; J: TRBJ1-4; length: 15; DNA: TGCGCCAGCAGCCAAGAGGGGGGGTCGGGGGAAAAACTGTTTTTT; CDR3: CASSQEGGSGEKLFF
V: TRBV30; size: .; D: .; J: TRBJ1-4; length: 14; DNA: TGTGCCTGGAGTCCCGGGGGGGCCGGGGGAAAACTGTTTTTT; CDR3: CAWSPGGAGGKLFF
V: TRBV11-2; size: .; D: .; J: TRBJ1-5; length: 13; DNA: TGTGCCAGCAGCGTATATAGCAATCAGCCCCAGCATTTT; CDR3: CASSVYSNQPQHF
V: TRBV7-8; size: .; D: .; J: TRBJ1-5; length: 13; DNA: TGTGCCAGCAGCCTGGGGCTGGATCAGCCCCAGCATTTT; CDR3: CASSLGLDQPQHF
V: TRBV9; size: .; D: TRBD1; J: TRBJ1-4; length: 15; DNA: TGTGCCAGCAGCGCAGACAGGGGGGCTAATGAAAAACTGTTTTTT; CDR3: CASSADRGANEKLFF
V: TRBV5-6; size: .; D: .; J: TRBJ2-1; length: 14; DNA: TGTGCCAGCAGCTTGTTAGGCGCCTACAATGAGCAGTTCTTC; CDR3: CASSLLGAYNEQFF
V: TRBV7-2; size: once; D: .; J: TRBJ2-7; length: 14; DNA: TGTGCCAGCAGCTTAGGGGGGCTAAGCTACGAGCAGTACTTC; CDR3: CASSLGGLSYEQYF
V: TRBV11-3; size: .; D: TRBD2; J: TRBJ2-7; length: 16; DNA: TGTGCCAGCAGCCCTGGGTCTAGCGGGAGAAGAGGAGAGCAGTACTTC; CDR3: CASSPGSSGRRGEQYF
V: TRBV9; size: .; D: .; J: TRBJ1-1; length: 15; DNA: TGTGCCAGCAGCGTATTGGGGCAGGGGAACACTGAAGCTTTCTTT; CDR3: CASSVLGQGNTEAFF
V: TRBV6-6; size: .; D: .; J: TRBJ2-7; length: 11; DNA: TGTGCCAGCAGTTACGCGCGCGAGCAGTACTTC; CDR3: CASSYAREQYF
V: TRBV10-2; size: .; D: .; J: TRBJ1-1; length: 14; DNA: TGCGCCAGCAGTGAGTTGGGAGTTGACACTGAAGCTTTCTTT; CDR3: CASSELGVDTEAFF
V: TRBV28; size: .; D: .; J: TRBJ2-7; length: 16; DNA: TGTGCCAGCACCCTTGGGTTTTGGGGGACCTCCTACGAGCAGTACTTC; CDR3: CASTLGFWGTSYEQYF
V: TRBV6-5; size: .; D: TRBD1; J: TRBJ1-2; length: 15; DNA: TGTGCCAGCAGCCCCGGGACAGGGGTCTACTATGGCTACACCTTC; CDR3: CASSPGTGVYYGYTF
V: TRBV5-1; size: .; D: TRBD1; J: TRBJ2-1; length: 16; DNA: TGCGCCAGCAGCTTGGAGGTCAGGGGGTCGACGGATGAGCAGTTCTTC; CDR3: CASSLEVRGSTDEQFF
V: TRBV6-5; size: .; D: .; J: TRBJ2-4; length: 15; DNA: TGTGCCAGCAGGCCTATCTCGGGAGTGGGGCCGCTTCAGTACTTC; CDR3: CASRPISGVGPLQYF
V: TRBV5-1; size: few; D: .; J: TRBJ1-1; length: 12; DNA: TGCGCCAGCAGCCCCCCGGGGACTGAAGCTTTCTTT; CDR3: CASSPPGTEAFF
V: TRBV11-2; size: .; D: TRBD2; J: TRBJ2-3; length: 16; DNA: TGTGCCAGCAGCCGACTAGCTGATTTGTCAACAGATACGCAGTATTTT; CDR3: CASSRLADLSTDTQYF
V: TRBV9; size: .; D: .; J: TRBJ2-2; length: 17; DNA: TGTGCCAGCAGCGTATCTCCGGGAAGCGCGAACACCGGGGAGCTGTTTTTT; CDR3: CASSVSPGSANTGELFF
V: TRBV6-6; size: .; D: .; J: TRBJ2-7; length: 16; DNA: TGTGCCAGCAGTCCGTTTCAGCGGTTAGGGTCCTACGAGCAGTACTTC; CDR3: CASSPFQRLGSYEQYF